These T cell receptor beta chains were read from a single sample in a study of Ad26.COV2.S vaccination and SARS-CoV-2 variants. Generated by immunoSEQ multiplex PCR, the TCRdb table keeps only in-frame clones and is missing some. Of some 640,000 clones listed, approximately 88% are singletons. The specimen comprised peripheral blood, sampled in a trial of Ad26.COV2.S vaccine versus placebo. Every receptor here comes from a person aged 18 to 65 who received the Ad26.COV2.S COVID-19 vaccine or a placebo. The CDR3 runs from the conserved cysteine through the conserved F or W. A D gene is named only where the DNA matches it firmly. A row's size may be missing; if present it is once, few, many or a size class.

cdr3_aa: CAWSVLGTQYF; cdr3_nt: TGTGCCTGGAGTGTACTTGGGACCCAGTACTTC; v_call: TRBV30; clone_size: .; j_call: TRBJ2-5; d_call: .
cdr3_aa: CASSSGTGNQPQHF; cdr3_nt: TGTGCCAGCAGCTCCGGGACAGGAAATCAGCCCCAGCATTTT; v_call: TRBV11-2; clone_size: few; j_call: TRBJ1-5; d_call: TRBD1
cdr3_aa: CASRSNGNTIYF; cdr3_nt: TGTGCCAGCAGGTCGAATGGAAACACCATATATTTT; v_call: TRBV12-3/TRBV12-4; clone_size: .; j_call: TRBJ1-3; d_call: .
cdr3_aa: CASSVDALGTGASFYGYTF; cdr3_nt: TGTGCCAGCAGCGTAGATGCGTTGGGGACAGGGGCTTCCTTCTATGGCTACACCTTC; v_call: TRBV9; clone_size: .; j_call: TRBJ1-2; d_call: TRBD1
cdr3_aa: CATSDLQGTVTGELFF; cdr3_nt: TGTGCCACCAGTGATTTGCAAGGGACTGTCACCGGGGAGCTGTTTTTT; v_call: TRBV24-1; clone_size: .; j_call: TRBJ2-2; d_call: .
cdr3_aa: CASSLEVAGGSQPQHF; cdr3_nt: TGTGCCAGCAGCTTAGAAGTCGCAGGGGGGAGTCAGCCCCAGCATTTT; v_call: TRBV7-9; clone_size: .; j_call: TRBJ1-5; d_call: TRBD1
cdr3_aa: CAWSGGTVRNEKLFF; cdr3_nt: TGTGCCTGGAGTGGTGGTACAGTCCGTAATGAAAAACTGTTTTTT; v_call: TRBV30; clone_size: .; j_call: TRBJ1-4; d_call: .
cdr3_aa: CASSPRQGASGQPQHF; cdr3_nt: TGTGCCAGCAGTCCCCGGCAGGGGGCTAGCGGACAGCCCCAGCATTTT; v_call: TRBV6-6; clone_size: .; j_call: TRBJ1-5; d_call: TRBD1
cdr3_aa: CATSDTIPTGELFF; cdr3_nt: TGTGCCACCAGTGATACCATCCCAACCGGGGAGCTGTTTTTT; v_call: TRBV24-1; clone_size: .; j_call: TRBJ2-2; d_call: .
cdr3_aa: CAWSKGSGTEAFF; cdr3_nt: TGTGCCTGGAGTAAGGGCAGCGGGACTGAAGCTTTCTTT; v_call: TRBV30; clone_size: .; j_call: TRBJ1-1; d_call: .
cdr3_aa: CSVHPSPDNEQFF; cdr3_nt: TGCAGCGTTCACCCTAGCCCTGACAATGAGCAGTTCTTC; v_call: TRBV29-1; clone_size: .; j_call: TRBJ2-1; d_call: .
cdr3_aa: CASSPVQGADTQYF; cdr3_nt: TGTGCCAGCTCACCAGTCCAGGGGGCAGATACGCAGTATTTT; v_call: TRBV18; clone_size: .; j_call: TRBJ2-3; d_call: TRBD1
cdr3_aa: CASSPLAGQTDTQYF; cdr3_nt: TGTGCCAGCTCCCCGCTAGCGGGACAAACAGATACGCAGTATTTT; v_call: TRBV18; clone_size: .; j_call: TRBJ2-3; d_call: TRBD2
cdr3_aa: CASGQTGISYEQYF; cdr3_nt: TGTGCCAGCGGACAGACAGGAATCTCCTACGAGCAGTACTTC; v_call: TRBV6-6; clone_size: .; j_call: TRBJ2-7; d_call: .
cdr3_aa: CASSQEGHHTGEAFF; cdr3_nt: TGTGCCAGCAGCCAAGAGGGCCACCACACCGGTGAAGCTTTCTTT; v_call: TRBV4-2; clone_size: once; j_call: TRBJ1-1; d_call: .